Presented here are 20 T cell receptor beta chains from one specimen sequenced in a study of CD8 T cells in ankylosing spondylitis. No antigen has been assigned to these receptors. One entry per CDR3 protein, called by TCRdb with MiXCR from the 5' RACE reads. Of approximately 300,000 distinct CDR3 sequences listed, 7% to 9% are singletons. General observations from the study: Blood from ankylosing spondylitis patients appeared to carry a characteristic roughly eight-variant TCR beta motif.

Specimen: blood, either unsorted or a sorted T cell fraction (not recorded which). These receptors were taken from a male donor with ankylosing spondylitis.

V is TRBV7-2 and J is TRBJ2-5; TRBD1 agrees at 11 bases. V lost 4 bases and J lost 5; bases outside the gene matches: 6. In germline, CDR1 is SGHTA, CDR2 FQGNSA. The CDR3 runs to 15 residues. The CDR3 is CASSSGQGVGETQYF. The CDR3 DNA reads as TGTGCCAGCAGCTCGGGACAGGGGGTTGGGGAGACCCAGTACTTC.

At least ten counts were recorded for this clonotype. This chain joins TRBV5-1 and TRBJ2-1, with 9 nucleotides matching TRBD1. CDR1 and CDR2 from the germline V gene are SGHRS and YFSETQ. The CDR3 runs to 15 residues. V lost 2 bases, J lost 2 bases, and 2 bases stayed unmatched. In DNA form, the CDR3 reads TGCGCCAGCAGCTTCGGACAGGGGCCCTACAATGAGCAGTTCTTC. Protein: CASSFGQGPYNEQFF.

This clonotype was detected a few times. The rearrangement uses TRBV6-2 or TRBV6-3 and TRBJ2-1, with 9 bases aligning to TRBD2. This CDR3 has 16 amino acids. V shed 6 bases and J 3 bases; nucleotides not matched to a gene: 9. Germline CDR1 is MNHEY and CDR2 is SVGEGT. The CDR3: CASSPRLADNYNEQFF. The CDR3 bases are TGTGCCAGCAGCCCGAGACTAGCGGATAACTACAATGAGCAGTTCTTC.

This clonotype has only a few counts. This chain links TRBV4-3 with TRBJ2-7; TRBD2 aligns across 16 bases. Germline V gene lookup returns CDR1 LGHNA and CDR2 YSLEER. The V segment lost 2 bases and the J segment 1 base; nucleotides outside the gene matches: 8. The CDR3 extends over 19 amino acids. CDR3 protein: CASSQQPGLAGGGSYEQYF. CDR3 nucleotide sequence: TGCGCCAGCAGCCAACAGCCGGGACTAGCGGGAGGGGGGTCCTACGAGCAGTACTTC.

This clonotype has ten or more counts. The chain uses TRBV5-1 and TRBJ2-1; D is uncertain. V gave up 4 bases and J gave up 1 base, with 12 bases separating them. Germline-derived CDR1 and CDR2 are SGHRS and YFSETQ. The CDR3 totals 15 residues. This CDR3 is CASSNSWWSYNEQFF. The DNA for the CDR3 is TGCGCCAGCAGCAATTCCTGGTGGTCCTACAATGAGCAGTTCTTC.

The genes are TRBV28 and TRBJ2-7; 7 bases match TRBD1. The junction had 8 bases not matched to a gene; V was cut back by 3 bases and J by 6 bases. This CDR3 has 14 residues. The germline CDR1 and CDR2 sequences are MDHEN and SYDVKM. The DNA for the CDR3 is TGTGCCAGCAGTTTGACAGGGAGTGGAGCCGAGCAGTACTTC. The encoded protein is CASSLTGSGAEQYF.

This clonotype was detected many times. The chain carries TRBV4-3 and TRBJ1-3; possible D gene TRBD1, 6 bases. V lost 3 bases, J lost 2 bases, and 14 bases lay in between. There are 16 residues in the CDR3. Germline CDR1 LGHNA, CDR2 YSLEER. The CDR3 here is CASSQFHRDPGNTIYF. In DNA, the CDR3 is TGCGCCAGCAGCCAGTTCCACAGGGATCCTGGAAACACCATATATTTT.

This chain links TRBV6-6 with TRBJ1-5; possible D gene TRBD1, 5 bases. Germline CDR1 and CDR2: MNHNY and SVGAGI (reference sequence). V was shortened by 2 bases and J by 5 bases, with 7 bases between the two germline ends. This CDR3 spans 13 amino acids. CDR3 in amino acids: CASSYPGDQPQHF. The CDR3 bases are TGTGCCAGCAGTTACCCGGGGGATCAGCCCCAGCATTTT.

This clonotype was seen a handful of times. The V gene is TRBV4-2, the J gene TRBJ1-4; D unresolved. CDR3 length equals 17 residues. V was cut by 3 bases and J by 0 bases, with 14 bases left in between. Per germline, CDR1 LGHNA and CDR2 YNFKEQ. The CDR3 spells CASSHGQGRATNEKLFF. The DNA of the CDR3 is TGTGCCAGCAGCCACGGTCAAGGGAGGGCAACTAATGAAAAACTGTTTTTT.

The gene calls are TRBV20-1 and TRBJ2-2; D is ambiguous. This CDR3 contains 12 residues. In germline, CDR1 is DFQATT, CDR2 SNEGSKA (reference sequence). Trimming removed 3 bases at V and 2 bases at J, with 4 bases between. The CDR3 reads CSASRNTGELFF. Written as DNA, the CDR3 is TGCAGTGCTAGTCGCAACACCGGGGAGCTGTTTTTT.

This clonotype was counted only a few times. This chain joins TRBV4-1 and TRBJ2-7; TRBD2 is a possible D gene (6 bases). Trimming stripped 2 bases from V and 0 bases from J, with 11 bases between. Germline lookup yields CDR1 MGHRA and CDR2 YSYEKL. There are 15 residues in the CDR3. CDR3: CASSQRDGSSYEQYF. CDR3 DNA: TGCGCCAGCAGCCAACGGGACGGGAGCTCCTACGAGCAGTACTTC.

The chain carries TRBV20-1 and TRBJ2-3; a weak D match, TRBD1 (5 bases). This CDR3 is built from 15 residues. Germline lookup yields CDR1 DFQATT and CDR2 SNEGSKA (reference sequence). Between the trimmed V and J ends, which lost 5 bases and 0 bases, there was a span of 15 bases. As DNA, the CDR3 is TGCAGTGCTCACGACAGAAGGTCTAGCACAGATACGCAGTATTTT. Protein: CSAHDRRSSTDTQYF.

This clonotype showed up just a few times. This chain links TRBV11-1 with TRBJ2-1, with 10 bases that match TRBD2. The trim removed 1 base at V and 12 bases at J, leaving 0 bases unmatched. Looked up from germline, CDR1 is SGHAT and CDR2 is FQDESV (reference sequence). There are 12 residues in the CDR3. This CDR3 is CASSLGLAGQFF. The CDR3 nucleotides read TGTGCCAGCAGCTTAGGACTAGCGGGGCAGTTCTTC.

In its sample, this clonotype was seen many times. This chain links TRBV10-3 with TRBJ2-7; possibly TRBD1 for D (6 bases). Between the trimmed V and J ends, which lost 8 bases and 7 bases, there was a span of 24 bases. Germline V lookup: CDR1 ENHRY, CDR2 SYGVKD. This CDR3 region has 15 residues. The chain's CDR3 is CAIAEAPYRVGEQYF. Here the CDR3 DNA reads TGTGCCATCGCCGAGGCCCCCTACAGGGTAGGGGAGCAGTACTTC.

This clonotype came up a few times. J is TRBJ2-1 and V is TRBV5-1; D perhaps matches TRBD2 (6 bases). V gave up 4 bases and J gave up 7 bases, with 12 bases separating them. Germline lookup yields CDR1 SGHRS and CDR2 YFSETQ. CDR3 size: 13 residues. The chain's CDR3 is CASSRHRGNEQFF. The CDR3, as DNA: TGCGCCAGCAGCAGACACCGGGGGAATGAGCAGTTCTTC.

V and J are TRBV12-3 or TRBV12-4 and TRBJ1-4; D is ambiguous. This CDR3 is 15 amino acids long. The V end lost 6 bases, the J end lost 3 bases, and 14 bases lay between the germline ends. The CDR3 region is CASSSRRQANEKLFF. Here the CDR3 DNA reads TGTGCCAGCAGCTCCCGACGGCAGGCTAATGAAAAACTGTTTTTT.

This clonotype was seen a few times. This chain links TRBV20-1 with TRBJ2-2, with 11 bases matching TRBD1. V trimming: 3 bases; J trimming: 6 bases; junction bases outside the gene matches: 6. Germline V gene sequence: CDR1 DFQATT, CDR2 SNEGSKA (reference sequence). The CDR3 has 15 residues. CDR3 protein: CSARVGQGAPGELFF. The CDR3 nucleotides are TGCAGTGCTAGGGTTGGACAGGGGGCTCCCGGGGAGCTGTTTTTT.

There are a few counts of this clonotype. The V gene is TRBV20-1, the J gene TRBJ2-5; 8 bases align to TRBD1. J lost 5 bases, V lost 1 base, and 6 bases had no gene match. Germline V gene sequence: CDR1 DFQATT, CDR2 SNEGSKA (reference sequence). CDR3 length equals 14 residues. CDR3 DNA: TGCAGTGCTAGAGTTCTCCGGACAGGGGAGACCCAGTACTTC. Translation gives CSARVLRTGETQYF.

The gene calls are TRBV15 and TRBJ1-3; D unclear. Germline V lookup: CDR1 LNHNV, CDR2 YYDKDF (reference sequence). Trimming left V 8 bases short and J 5 bases short, with 13 bases between. The CDR3 is 13 residues long. The CDR3 DNA sequence: TGTGCCACCCGAAGCATGAGGCGAAACACCATATATTTT. This encodes CATRSMRRNTIYF.

This clonotype was seen many times. This chain links TRBV18 with TRBJ2-7; D ambiguous. Trimming cost V 0 bases and J 0 bases, with 9 bases left between them. This CDR3 is 15 amino acids long. Looked up from germline, CDR1 is KGHSH and CDR2 is LQKENI. CDR3 region: CASSPPGRPSYEQYF. CDR3 nucleotides: TGTGCCAGCTCACCACCAGGACGACCCTCCTACGAGCAGTACTTC.